The entry below describes one T cell receptor (beta chain). Its antigen is still unknown. The V segment lost 4 bases and the J segment 4 bases; nucleotides outside the gene matches: 10. CDR1 and CDR2 (germline): ENHRY, SYGVKD. The CDR3 covers 18 residues. These data come from a study of breast tumors, draining lymph nodes, adjacent tissues. Study-level results: Data only fit, rather than demonstrated, lymph node origin of most tumor T cells.

TCRdb redid the calling of the multiplex PCR reads with MiXCR, one entry per CDR3 protein. This sample yields approximately 170,000 distinct CDR3 sequences, of which about 33% are seen a single time; roughly 4.5% belongs to the top ten. Breast cancer patients provided tissue from their axillary draining lymph nodes. The sample comprised axillary lymph node tissue. The clonotype originates from a female donor with breast cancer. Some clones in this sample may be carry-over from other donors' samples. V and J are TRBV10-3 and TRBJ2-2; 12 nucleotides match TRBD1. The chain's CDR3 is CAISGGQGAIGSTGELFF. The CDR3 DNA follows: TGTGCCATCAGTGGGGGACAGGGGGCAATCGGAAGCACCGGGGAGCTGTTTTTT.